Detailed here is one T cell receptor beta chain. The sample is drawn from a study of blood T cell repertoires in COVID-19. Across the whole study: Material from acute and convalescent COVID-19 was sourced from the United States, Italy and Spain.

Germline trimming cut 3 bases from V and 2 bases from J; bases unmatched to any gene: 7. Germline V gene sequence: CDR1 SGHTA, CDR2 FQGNSA. The length of the CDR3 is 18 residues. The data were produced by immunoSEQ multiplex PCR, yet TCRdb's version contains in-frame clones alone and is incomplete. The data contain 50,000 to 60,000 clones, 81% of them singletons. The Seattle patients, enrolled during active infection, were followed longitudinally. The TCR was taken from a woman aged 80 or older with COVID-19, enrolled during active disease. Sequencing used peripheral blood. V is TRBV7-2 and J is TRBJ2-1; TRBD2 agrees at 13 bases. The CDR3 coding sequence is TGTGCCAGCAGCTTTCCCCGGACTAGCGGGGGTCCCTACAATGAGCAGTTCTTC. Translating it yields CASSFPRTSGGPYNEQFF.